This TCR beta chain is from a study of T cell responses to AZD1222 COVID-19 vaccine. Germline V gene data show CDR1 as LGHDT and CDR2 as YNNKEL (reference sequence). This CDR3 is built from 14 residues. Trimming stripped 4 bases from V and 5 bases from J, with 15 bases between. The method was immunoSEQ multiplex PCR; TCRdb's version includes in-frame clones alone and lacks a portion of them. The sample holds 90,000 to 150,000 clones, 88% seen once. Sequencing was performed on peripheral blood, taken on day 0 of AZD1222 vaccination. The origin of this receptor is an adult in good health. The chain uses TRBV3-1 (or the pseudogene TRBV3-2) and TRBJ2-7, with D unclear. DNA of the CDR3: TGTGCCAGCAGCCCATTTCGCAGGTCGGACGAGCAGTACTTC. Residues: CASSPFRRSDEQYF.